The 13 T cell receptor beta chains reported below all come from one sample, sequenced in a study of blood T cells in healthy people across ages. Primed by a sample-barcoded 5' primer and a J-beta primer mix, a second PCR proceeded for about 6 to 12 cycles. Via MiXCR, TCRdb re-called the 5' RACE reads, giving one row per CDR3 protein. The data show about 680,000 distinct CDR3 sequences, approximately 50% seen once. Sequencing was carried out using blood. The receptors were gathered from a woman aged 55-69 years in good health.

The rearrangement uses TRBV7-2 and TRBJ1-6, with TRBD1 identical over 8 bases. The CDR3 runs to 14 residues. The V segment lost 2 bases and the J segment 11 bases; nucleotides outside the gene matches: 5. CDR1 is SGHTA, CDR2 FQGNSA, per germline. For the CDR3, the DNA is TGTGCCAGCAGCTTAACAGGGGGGAGGGCACCCCTCCACTTT. It is translated as CASSLTGGRAPLHF.

The chain employs TRBV28 and TRBJ2-7, with 8 bases aligning to TRBD2. The CDR3 is 15 residues long. Germline-derived CDR1 and CDR2 are MDHEN and SYDVKM. The V segment lost 6 bases and the J segment 1 base; nucleotides outside the gene matches: 8. The CDR3 spells CASSSISSGSYEQYF. In DNA, the CDR3 is TGTGCCAGCAGCTCGATCTCTAGCGGGTCCTACGAGCAGTACTTC. The full variable domain, its missing parts supplied by reference TRBV28 and TRBJ2-7, is DVKVTQSSRYLVKRTGEKVFLECVQDMDHENMFWYRQDPGLGLRLIYFSYDVKMKEKGDIPEGYSVSREKKERFSLILESASTNQTSMYLCASSSISSGSYEQYFGPGTRLTVT.

The chain employs TRBV9 and TRBJ2-5; no firm D call. This CDR3 has 15 amino acids. Germline V gene sequence: CDR1 SGDLS, CDR2 YYNGEE. Trimming shortened V by 4 bases and J by 1 base, and 14 bases separated the two germline ends. CDR3 DNA: TGTGCCAGCAGCCTCCGAGACCGGGTCCAAGAGACCCAGTACTTC. Protein: CASSLRDRVQETQYF.

The gene calls are TRBV28 and TRBJ2-1; no definite D call. Germline V gives CDR1 MDHEN, CDR2 SYDVKM. Trimming stripped 3 bases from V and 8 bases from J, with 11 bases between. The CDR3 is 13 residues long. The CDR3 loop reads CASSFGDCDEQFF. DNA for the CDR3: TGTGCCAGCAGTTTTGGGGATTGCGATGAGCAGTTCTTC.

The chain combines TRBV30 with TRBJ1-2; D gene ambiguous. The CDR3 totals 11 residues. The germline V gene encodes CDR1 GTSNPN and CDR2 SVGIG (reference sequence). V lost 5 bases, J lost 6 bases, and 10 bases lay in between. CDR3 bases: TGTGCCTGGTCGTGGGAAGATGGCTACACCTTC. Protein product: CAWSWEDGYTF.

The genes are TRBV11-1 and TRBJ2-7; D may be TRBD2 (7 bases). There are 15 residues in the CDR3. Germline loops: CDR1 SGHAT, CDR2 FQDESV (reference sequence). Trimming took 7 bases from V and 4 from J, leaving 20 bases between them. CDR3: CASTHRGASEYEQYF. The CDR3 nucleotides read TGTGCCAGCACCCACCGGGGGGCGTCTGAGTACGAGCAGTACTTC.

For the CDR3, the DNA is TGTGCCAGCAGTTTTGGGCTAGCCTACTACGAGCAGTACTTC. This codes for CASSFGLAYYEQYF. The V gene is TRBV28, the J gene TRBJ2-4; weak D call: TRBD2 (5 bases). The closer fit of TRBJ2-7 to the DNA end suggests the J call may be wrong. Germline V gene sequence: CDR1 MDHEN, CDR2 SYDVKM. This CDR3 region has 14 residues.

This clonotype was recorded once. The rearrangement uses TRBV7-2 and TRBJ2-1, with 8 positions matching TRBD2. V was pared by 9 bases and J by 9 bases, with 7 bases of the junction left unmatched. Germline CDR1 and CDR2: SGHTA and FQGNSA. The length of the CDR3 is 12 residues. Written as DNA, the CDR3 is TGTGCCAGTGGGCTAGCGGGCCCTGAGCAGTTCTTC. Its protein product is CASGLAGPEQFF.

About this clonotype itself: A much larger clone differs by one base, so this may be a read error. No DNA is shown, since the ends of the CDR3 on it are uncertain; the CDR3 is the one TCRdb lists. This chain joins TRBV29-1 and TRBJ2-5; the DNA was not compared with TRBD1, the D call given in the table. Looked up from germline, CDR1 is SQVTM and CDR2 is ANQGSEA. With termini counted, the CDR3 has 14 amino acids. The CDR3 spells CSVGQGALQETQDF.

This rearrangement joins TRBV20-1 to TRBJ1-1; D remains ambiguous. The germline V gene has CDR1 DFQATT and CDR2 SNEGSKA (reference sequence). This CDR3 is built from 13 residues. The germline V and J ends were trimmed by 3 bases and 1 base, with 9 bases remaining between them. This chain's CDR3 is CSARRQTNTEAFF. CDR3 bases: TGCAGTGCTAGGCGGCAGACGAACACTGAAGCTTTCTTT.

This clonotype has a handful of counts. J is TRBJ2-7 and V is TRBV7-6, with 12 nucleotides matching TRBD2. Trimming took 5 bases from V and 3 from J; bases not matched to a gene: 5. The CDR3 extends over 15 amino acids. From germline, CDR1 is SGHVS and CDR2 FNYEAQ. The CDR3 protein is CASSNRLAGVYEQYF. DNA for the CDR3: TGTGCCAGCAGCAACCGACTAGCGGGAGTCTACGAGCAGTACTTC. Together with reference TRBV7-6 and TRBJ2-7, the CDR3 gives the full variable domain: GAGVSQSPRYKVTKRGQDVALRCDPISGHVSLYWYRQALGQGPEFLTYFNYEAQQDKSGLPNDRFSAERPEGSISTLTIQRTEQRDSAMYRCASSNRLAGVYEQYFGPGTRLTVT.

This clonotype occurred once. The chain uses TRBV4-3 and TRBJ2-5; TRBD2 is a possible D gene (6 bases). The CDR3 covers 14 residues. Germline loops: CDR1 LGHNA, CDR2 YSLEER. V was cut by 0 bases and J by 11 bases, with 16 bases left in between. The CDR3 spells CASSQDPRDRQQYF. Written as DNA, the CDR3 is TGCGCCAGCAGCCAAGATCCGCGGGATCGACAGCAGTACTTC.

The rearrangement uses TRBV20-1 and TRBJ2-1, with TRBD1 matching 8 bases. Trimming cost V 6 bases and J 6 bases; bases outside gene matches: 7. This CDR3 region has 13 residues. Germline V gene sequence: CDR1 DFQATT, CDR2 SNEGSKA (reference sequence). The CDR3 nucleotides are TGCAGTGCCAGACAGGGGCCAGGCAATGAGCAGTTCTTC. It yields the protein CSARQGPGNEQFF.